This T cell receptor (beta chain) appears in the sequencing data of a study of blood T cell repertoires in COVID-19. Background on the study: COVID-19 samples from acute and convalescent phases originated in the United States, Italy and Spain. Sources were T cells, B-cell-depleted T cells, or PBMCs; the material itself was cDNA or gDNA.

The authors' processing: How many nucleated cells were present was estimated from reference gene primer amplification. Measured with immunoSEQ multiplex PCR; TCRdb has only the in-frame clones, and not every one. V and J calls and clone size are given by that table; D and trimming were obtained from the DNA. The table shows about 99,000 clones, with roughly nine tenths occurring only once. The sequenced sample consisted of peripheral blood. This sequence was found in a woman of 80 years or more in a cohort sampled during active COVID-19.

DNA for the CDR3: TGTGCCAGCAGCCAAACCCGAGGTAGCGGACCCTCCAATGAGCAGTTCTTC. Translated: CASSQTRGSGPSNEQFF. The chain employs TRBV14 and TRBJ2-1; weak D call: TRBD2 (6 bases). Germline V gene data show CDR1 as SGHDN and CDR2 as FVKESK. The CDR3 sequence is 17 residues long. Trimming took 2 bases from V and 6 from J, leaving 20 bases between them. Complete variable domain (other parts from reference TRBV14 and TRBJ2-1): EAGVTQFPSHSVIEKGQTVTLRCDPISGHDNLYWYRRVMGKEIKFLLHFVKESKQDESGMPNNRFLAERTGGTYSTLKVQPAELEDSGVYFCASSQTRGSGPSNEQFFGPGTRLTVL.